This T cell receptor (beta chain) was documented in a study of CD8 T cells in ankylosing spondylitis. Study-level findings and limits: Disease-associated clones were reportedly significantly overrepresented in matched ankylosing spondylitis synovial fluid. Certain motif variants had earlier appeared in reactive arthritis synovial fluid and blood.

5'-RACE, quantitative and with molecular barcodes, yielded the TCR beta libraries. One entry per CDR3 protein, called by TCRdb with MiXCR from the 5' RACE reads. Of around 99,000 distinct CDR3 sequences in the sample, around 9.4% were seen once. This clonotype was found many times. Its antigen remains unidentified. Germline trimming cut 5 bases from V and 1 base from J; bases unmatched to any gene: 5. CDR1 is DFQATT, CDR2 SNEGSKA, per germline (reference sequence). The CDR3 covers 14 residues. The sample comprised blood, either unsorted or a sorted T cell fraction (not recorded which). This sequence was found in a male donor with ankylosing spondylitis or in good health (not recorded which). The chain combines TRBV20-1 with TRBJ2-3, with 8 positions matching TRBD2. The CDR3, as DNA: TGCAGTGCTTACCTAGCGGGCCGCACAGATACGCAGTATTTT. It codes for CSAYLAGRTDTQYF.